This T cell receptor beta chain originates from a study of blood T cell repertoires in COVID-19. On the study more broadly: Spain, Italy and the United States supplied samples that represented acute and convalescent COVID-19. Sample material is recorded as cDNA or gDNA derived from T cells, B-cell-depleted T cells, or PBMCs.

In the authors' workflow: Researchers report that nucleated cell counts were estimated from reference gene primer amplification. Sequencing was performed with immunoSEQ multiplex PCR; in TCRdb, only in-frame clones are kept and a portion is missing. V and J calls and clone size are copied from that table; D and trimming were computed from the DNA. The sample includes roughly 260,000 clones, around 82% seen only once; the top ten take about 3%. Germline CDR1 is ENHRY and CDR2 is SYGVKD. The CDR3 covers 13 residues. V gave up 10 bases and J gave up 3 bases, with 15 bases separating them. Sequencing was performed on peripheral blood. V usage is TRBV10-3 and J usage is TRBJ1-2, with a tentative D call TRBD1 (5 bases). This sequence was found in a woman younger than 30 with acute or convalescent COVID-19. The CDR3 DNA follows: TGTGCCACCCAGGGATTCGACTACTATGGCTACACCTTC. This sequence encodes CATQGFDYYGYTF.